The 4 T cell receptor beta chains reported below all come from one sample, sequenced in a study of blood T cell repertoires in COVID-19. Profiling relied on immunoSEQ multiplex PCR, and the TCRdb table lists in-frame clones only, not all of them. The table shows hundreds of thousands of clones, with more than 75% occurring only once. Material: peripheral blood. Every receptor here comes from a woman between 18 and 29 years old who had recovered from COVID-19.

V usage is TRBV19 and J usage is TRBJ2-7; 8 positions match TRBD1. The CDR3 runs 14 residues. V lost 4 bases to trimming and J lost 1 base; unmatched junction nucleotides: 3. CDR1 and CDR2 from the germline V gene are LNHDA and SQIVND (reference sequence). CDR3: CASSTTGGSYEQYV. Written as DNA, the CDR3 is TGTGCCAGTAGTACCACAGGGGGGTCCTACGAGCAGTACGTC.

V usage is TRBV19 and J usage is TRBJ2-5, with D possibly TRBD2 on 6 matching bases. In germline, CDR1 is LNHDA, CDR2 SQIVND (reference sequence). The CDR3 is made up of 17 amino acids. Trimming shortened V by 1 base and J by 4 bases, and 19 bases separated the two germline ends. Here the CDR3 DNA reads TGTGCCAGTAGTATAGTGGCCAGACTAGGTGTTCTAGAGACCCAGTACTTC. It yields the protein CASSIVARLGVLETQYF.

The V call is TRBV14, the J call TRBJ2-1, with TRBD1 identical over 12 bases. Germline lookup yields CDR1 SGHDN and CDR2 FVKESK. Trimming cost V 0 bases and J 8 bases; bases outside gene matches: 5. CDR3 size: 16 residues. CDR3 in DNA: TGTGCCAGCAGCCAAGATCCGGGACAGGGGGCACATGAGCAGTTCTTC. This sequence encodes CASSQDPGQGAHEQFF.

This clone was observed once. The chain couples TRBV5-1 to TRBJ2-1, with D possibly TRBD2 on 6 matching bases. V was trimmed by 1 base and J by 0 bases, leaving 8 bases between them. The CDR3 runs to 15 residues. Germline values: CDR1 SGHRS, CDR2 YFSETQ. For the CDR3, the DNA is TGCGCCAGCAGCTTGCAGGGAGGCTCCTACAATGAGCAGTTCTTC. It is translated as CASSLQGGSYNEQFF. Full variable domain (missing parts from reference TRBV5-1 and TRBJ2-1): KAGVTQTPRYLIKTRGQQVTLSCSPISGHRSVSWYQQTPGQGLQFLFEYFSETQRNKGNFPGRFSGRQFSNSRSEMNVSTLELGDSALYLCASSLQGGSYNEQFFGPGTRLTVL.